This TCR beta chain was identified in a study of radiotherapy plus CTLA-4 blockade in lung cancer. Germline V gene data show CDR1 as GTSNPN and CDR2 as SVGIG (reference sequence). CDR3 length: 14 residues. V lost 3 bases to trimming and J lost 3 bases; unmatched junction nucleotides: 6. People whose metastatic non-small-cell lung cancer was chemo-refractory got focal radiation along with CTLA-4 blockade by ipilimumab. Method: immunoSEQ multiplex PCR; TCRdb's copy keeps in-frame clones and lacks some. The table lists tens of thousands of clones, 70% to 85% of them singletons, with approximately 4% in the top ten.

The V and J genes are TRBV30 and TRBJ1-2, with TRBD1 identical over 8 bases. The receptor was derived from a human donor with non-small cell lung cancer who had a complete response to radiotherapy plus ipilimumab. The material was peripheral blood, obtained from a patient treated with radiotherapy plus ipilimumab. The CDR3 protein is CAWSPGQGDYGYTF. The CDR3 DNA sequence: TGTGCCTGGAGCCCCGGACAGGGTGACTATGGCTACACCTTC.